Listed here are 26 T cell receptor beta chains from one sample, sequenced in a study of blood T cell repertoires in COVID-19. The repertoire was sequenced with immunoSEQ multiplex PCR; TCRdb's copy has only in-frame clones and lacks some. The profile covers roughly 150,000 clones, with around 90% appearing a single time and around 5% taken by the ten largest. The specimen was peripheral blood. The receptors derive from a human donor in a cohort sampled during active COVID-19.

J is TRBJ2-7 and V is TRBV5-7; 7 bases are a match to TRBD2. TRBV5-7 is classed as an ORF, of uncertain function. The CDR3 loop spans 17 amino acids. J was trimmed by 4 bases and V by 0 bases; bases with no gene match: 13. CDR3 coding DNA: TGTGCCAGCAGCTTGGCCCCGCTGGGGGAGGGGAATTACGAGCAGTACTTC. As protein: CASSLAPLGEGNYEQYF.

The gene calls are TRBV27 and TRBJ2-7, with D unresolved. Looked up from germline, CDR1 is MNHEY and CDR2 is SMNVEV (reference sequence). Trimming stripped 6 bases from V and 1 base from J, with 10 bases between. The CDR3 is made up of 13 amino acids. The CDR3 nucleotides read TGTGCCAGCAGCCCCTATCCTTCCTACGAGCAGTACTTC. Its translation is CASSPYPSYEQYF.

This sequence joins TRBV15 and TRBJ1-4, with TRBD1 matching 9 bases. The V and J ends lost 5 bases and 5 bases, in that order; junction bases with no gene match: 9. In germline, CDR1 is LNHNV, CDR2 YYDKDF (reference sequence). The CDR3 is 16 residues long. CDR3 sequence: CATSAGQGRLNEKLFF. The CDR3 DNA follows: TGTGCCACCAGCGCCGGACAGGGGCGATTAAATGAAAAACTGTTTTTT.

The gene calls are TRBV7-2 and TRBJ2-5; 11 bases line up with TRBD1. This CDR3 spans 15 amino acids. The germline gives CDR1 SGHTA, CDR2 FQGNSA. V lost 5 bases, J lost 5 bases, and 7 bases stayed unmatched. CDR3 nucleotides: TGTGCCAGCAGCGCGAGACGGGACAGGGGGGAGACCCAGTACTTC. Encoded protein: CASSARRDRGETQYF.

The V call is TRBV5-1, the J call TRBJ1-1; D not resolved. Between the trimmed V and J ends, which lost 4 bases and 3 bases, there was a span of 16 bases. Germline V gene sequence: CDR1 SGHRS, CDR2 YFSETQ. The CDR3 length is 15 residues. CDR3 nucleotide sequence: TGCGCCAGCAGCCTCGATCTTGGGCGGGACACTGAAGCTTTCTTT. Protein sequence: CASSLDLGRDTEAFF.

This clone has only one observation. The V and J genes are TRBV7-8 and TRBJ2-1; TRBD1 matches at 10 bases. This CDR3 region has 16 residues. The germline V gene has CDR1 SGHVS and CDR2 FQNEAQ. Trimming removed 5 bases from V and 7 bases from J; junction bases left unmatched: 11. In DNA form, the CDR3 reads TGTGCCAGCAGCCTGAGTCGGGACAGGGGTACGAATGAGCAGTTCTTC. It is translated as CASSLSRDRGTNEQFF. The full variable domain, its missing parts supplied by reference TRBV7-8 and TRBJ2-1, is GAGVSQSPRYKVAKRGQDVALRCDPISGHVSLFWYQQALGQGPEFLTYFQNEAQLDKSGLPSDRFFAERPEGSVSTLKIQRTQQEDSAVYLCASSLSRDRGTNEQFFGPGTRLTVL.

Note on this clone: Other DNA variants within this sample encode the same CDR3. The chain couples TRBV5-4 to TRBJ1-6; unclear D gene. The CDR3 is 14 amino acids. Trimming took 5 bases from V and 7 from J, leaving 13 bases between them. From germline, CDR1 is SGHNT and CDR2 YYREEE (reference sequence). CDR3 sequence: CASSPGERNSPLHF. The CDR3 coding sequence is TGTGCCAGCAGTCCGGGAGAAAGGAATTCACCCCTCCACTTT.

The genes are TRBV2 and TRBJ2-7; TRBD2 agrees at 8 bases. Trimming cost V 4 bases and J 3 bases; bases outside gene matches: 11. The CDR3 extends over 16 amino acids. Per germline, CDR1 SNHLY and CDR2 FYNNEI. The CDR3: CASSGEGGRPIYEQYF. The CDR3 bases are TGTGCCAGCAGTGGGGAGGGCGGGAGGCCCATCTACGAGCAGTACTTC.

The chain combines TRBV29-1 with TRBJ2-5; D not resolved. The germline V gene encodes CDR1 SQVTM and CDR2 ANQGSEA. This CDR3 has 10 residues. V was pared by 4 bases and J by 5 bases, with 5 bases between. The CDR3 reads CSVVIETQYF. CDR3 DNA sequence: TGCAGCGTTGTAATCGAGACCCAGTACTTC.

The chain recombines TRBV30 with TRBJ2-3; possible D gene TRBD2, 6 bases. Germline lookup yields CDR1 GTSNPN and CDR2 SVGIG (reference sequence). The length of the CDR3 is 14 residues. The V gene lost 2 bases and the J gene lost 2 bases, with 11 bases spanning the gap. This CDR3 reads CAWSTSSPTDTQYF. CDR3 sequence (DNA): TGTGCCTGGAGTACTAGCAGTCCCACAGATACGCAGTATTTT. Together with reference TRBV30 and TRBJ2-3, the CDR3 gives the full variable domain: SQTIHQWPATLVQPVGSPLSLECTVEGTSNPNLYWYRQAAGRGLQLLFYSVGIGQISSEVPQNLSASRPQDRQFILSSKKLLLSDSGFYLCAWSTSSPTDTQYFGPGTRLTVL.

This chain connects TRBV4-3 to TRBJ2-5; D perhaps matches TRBD2 (6 bases). CDR1 is LGHNA and CDR2 is YSLEER in the germline V gene. The CDR3 loop spans 15 amino acids. Trimming stripped 3 bases from V and 3 bases from J, with 14 bases between. The CDR3 here is CASSQVNSGKETQYF. Written as DNA, the CDR3 is TGCGCCAGCAGCCAGGTCAATAGCGGAAAAGAGACCCAGTACTTC.

This chain joins TRBV4-3 and TRBJ1-2; possible D gene TRBD1, 5 bases. This CDR3 has 13 amino acids. The ends were cut back, 0 bases at V and 6 bases at J, with 8 bases in the middle. Germline V lookup: CDR1 LGHNA, CDR2 YSLEER. The CDR3 loop reads CASSQDSGDGYTF. In DNA, the CDR3 is TGCGCCAGCAGCCAAGATTCGGGGGATGGCTACACCTTC.

The chain employs TRBV30 and TRBJ2-7; D possibly corresponds to TRBD2 (6 bases). Trimming removed 2 bases from V and 2 bases from J, with 19 bases in between. CDR3 size: 16 residues. CDR1 GTSNPN and CDR2 SVGIG come from the germline V gene (reference sequence). The CDR3 DNA follows: TGTGCCTGGAGTAGGGATTATGGCGGGGTTCCCTACGAGCAGTACTTC. It is translated as CAWSRDYGGVPYEQYF.

This clone was detected a few times. The rearrangement uses TRBV20-1 and TRBJ1-5; the D gene is possibly TRBD1 (6 bases). The V gene's germline CDR1 is DFQATT and CDR2 SNEGSKA (reference sequence). Trimming shortened V by 3 bases and J by 1 base, and 10 bases separated the two germline ends. CDR3 size: 14 residues. CDR3 in amino acids: CSASRDTSNQPQHF. The CDR3 bases are TGCAGTGCTAGTCGGGACACCAGCAATCAGCCCCAGCATTTT.

The table lists this clone with a few counts. The genes are TRBV7-9 and TRBJ2-5; TRBD2 agrees at 16 bases. J lost 2 bases, V lost 3 bases, and 9 bases had no gene match. The CDR3 is 19 residues long. Per germline, CDR1 SEHNR and CDR2 FQNEAQ (reference sequence). CDR3 region: CASSFRLGTSGRGQETQYF. DNA for the CDR3: TGTGCCAGCAGCTTTAGGTTGGGGACTAGCGGGAGGGGACAAGAGACCCAGTACTTC.

CDR3 DNA sequence: TGTGCCAGCAGCCCCTGGTCGTCTATGAACACTGAAGCTTTCTTT. It specifies CASSPWSSMNTEAFF. The chain recombines TRBV3-1 (or the pseudogene TRBV3-2) with TRBJ1-1; D gene uncertain. Trimming pared 4 bases from V and 0 bases from J, leaving 12 bases between. Germline V gene sequence: CDR1 LGHDT, CDR2 YNNKEL (reference sequence). The CDR3 sequence is 15 residues long.

This clone was counted between two and nine times. V is TRBV10-3 and J is TRBJ2-1; D might be TRBD2 (6 bases). The CDR3 is 14 residues long. Germline CDR1 and CDR2: ENHRY and SYGVKD. The V end was cut by 2 bases, the J end by 12 bases, with 17 bases between. The CDR3 nucleotides read TGTGCCATCAGTGAGGGAGGCGGGGTGGGGGGGCAGTTCTTC. It yields the protein CAISEGGGVGGQFF.

The rearrangement joins TRBV21-1 to TRBJ2-7; TRBD2, the table's D call, lacks a check against the DNA. TRBV21-1 is a documented pseudogene. The CDR3 length is 14 residues. For the CDR3, the DNA is TGTGCCAGCAGCTCGCGGGGGGCTCCCTACGAGCAGTACTTC. Encoded protein: CASSSRGAPYEQYF.

V is TRBV6-5 and J is TRBJ2-7, with 7 bases lining up with TRBD2. This CDR3 has 13 residues. Germline trimming cut 7 bases from V and 5 bases from J; bases unmatched to any gene: 8. CDR1 and CDR2 from the germline V gene are MNHEY and SVGAGI. CDR3 coding DNA: TGTGCCAGCAAGGCGGGAGAAGGCAACGAGCAGTACTTC. Its protein product is CASKAGEGNEQYF.

The gene calls are TRBV7-9 and TRBJ1-5; maybe TRBD1 (5 bases). V lost 2 bases and J 3 bases, leaving 8 bases between the germline ends. Germline values: CDR1 SEHNR, CDR2 FQNEAQ (reference sequence). CDR3 size: 14 residues. The CDR3 sequence is CASSLPGVNQPQHF. The CDR3 region has the DNA TGTGCCAGCAGCTTACCGGGGGTCAATCAGCCCCAGCATTTT.

The chain links TRBV24-1 to TRBJ1-2; TRBD1 matches 8 bases. The CDR3 runs 15 residues. Germline V gene lookup returns CDR1 KGHDR and CDR2 SFDVKD. V lost 9 bases and J lost 5; bases outside the gene matches: 13. As DNA, the CDR3 is TGTGCCACCCCGAATCGGGGACAGGAAGCTTATGGCTACACCTTC. It encodes CATPNRGQEAYGYTF.

The V and J genes are TRBV27 and TRBJ2-3, with 10 positions matching TRBD2. CDR1 MNHEY and CDR2 SMNVEV come from the germline V gene (reference sequence). Losses at the gene ends were 4 bases for V and 4 bases for J; bases not matched to a gene: 11. The CDR3 loop spans 17 amino acids. CDR3 DNA: TGTGCCAGCAGTTACAAGCGGGGGGGCCAGGGATCAGATACGCAGTATTTT. Translation: CASSYKRGGQGSDTQYF.

The CDR3 coding sequence is TGTGCCAGCAGTGAATCTCTTGTCTCCTACAATGAGCAGTTCTTC. Its translation is CASSESLVSYNEQFF. The rearrangement links TRBV6-1 to TRBJ2-1; D gene uncertain. V was pared by 2 bases and J by 0 bases, with 8 bases between. This CDR3 has 15 residues. Germline assignment: CDR1 MNHNS and CDR2 SASEGT.

This chain links TRBV6-5 with TRBJ1-2; TRBD1 agrees at 9 bases. Germline V CDR1 and CDR2: MNHEY, SVGAGI. V shed 2 bases, J shed 14 bases, and the junction held 12 bases outside the gene matches. The CDR3 covers 14 residues. The CDR3 sequence is CASSYRVTGGWGTF. DNA for the CDR3: TGTGCCAGCAGTTACCGCGTTACAGGGGGCTGGGGGACCTTC.

This chain connects TRBV30 to TRBJ2-7, with TRBD2 identical over 11 bases. The V gene end was trimmed by 1 base and the J gene end by 0 bases; junction bases not matched to a gene: 5. The CDR3 runs 16 residues. The V gene's germline CDR1 is GTSNPN and CDR2 SVGIG (reference sequence). The CDR3 DNA is TGTGCCTGGAGTGCAATAGCGGGGGGGGTCTCCTACGAGCAGTACTTC. This sequence encodes CAWSAIAGGVSYEQYF.

V and J are TRBV19 and TRBJ1-5, with D possibly being TRBD1 (6 bases). The germline V and J ends were trimmed by 3 bases and 1 base, with 13 bases remaining between them. The germline CDR1 and CDR2 sequences are LNHDA and SQIVND (reference sequence). CDR3 size: 16 residues. The DNA for the CDR3 is TGTGCCAGTAGTATCGGAACAGGGCGAAGCAATCAGCCCCAGCATTTT. The encoded protein is CASSIGTGRSNQPQHF.